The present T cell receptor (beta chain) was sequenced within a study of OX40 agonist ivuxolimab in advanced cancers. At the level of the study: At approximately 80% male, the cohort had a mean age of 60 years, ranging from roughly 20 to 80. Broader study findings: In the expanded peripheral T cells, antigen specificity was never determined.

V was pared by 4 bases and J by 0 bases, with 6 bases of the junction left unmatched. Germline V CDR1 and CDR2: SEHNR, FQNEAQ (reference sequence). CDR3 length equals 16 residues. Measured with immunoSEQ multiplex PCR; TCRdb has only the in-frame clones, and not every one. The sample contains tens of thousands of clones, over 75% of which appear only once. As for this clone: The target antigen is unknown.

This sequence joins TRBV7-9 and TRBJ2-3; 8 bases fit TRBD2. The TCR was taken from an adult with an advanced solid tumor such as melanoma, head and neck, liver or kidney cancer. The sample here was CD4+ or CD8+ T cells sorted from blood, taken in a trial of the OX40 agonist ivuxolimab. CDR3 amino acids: CASSWGAGASTDTQYF. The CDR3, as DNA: TGTGCCAGCAGCTGGGGAGCGGGGGCCAGCACAGATACGCAGTATTTT.